Each of the 16 T cell receptor beta chains below was sequenced from the same sample in a study of T cells after yellow fever vaccination. TCRdb re-derived calls from the 5' RACE reads in MiXCR, one entry per CDR3 protein. Found here are hundreds of thousands of distinct CDR3 sequences, 20% to 25% of them singletons; the top ten hold about a sixth. The sample here was PBMCs, taken roughly 20 days after the first yellow fever vaccination. The receptors were sampled from a man aged 18 to 30 who received the YFV17D yellow fever vaccine.

The chain has TRBV20-1 and TRBJ1-5; 7 bases agree with TRBD1. CDR1 is DFQATT and CDR2 is SNEGSKA in the germline V gene (reference sequence). The ends lost 3 bases at V and 7 bases at J; junction bases unmatched: 6. CDR3 size: 13 residues. CDR3 sequence: CSARRQGGQPQHF. The CDR3 DNA follows: TGCAGTGCTAGGCGACAGGGAGGACAGCCCCAGCATTTT.

The chain employs TRBV5-1 and TRBJ2-5; D possibly corresponds to TRBD2 (6 bases). V was shortened by 4 bases and J by 5 bases, with 18 bases between the two germline ends. CDR3 length equals 15 residues. Germline V lookup: CDR1 SGHRS, CDR2 YFSETQ. CDR3 DNA sequence: TGCGCCAGCAGCCCGGGGACTCCCAAGGAGGAGACCCAGTACTTC. Residues: CASSPGTPKEETQYF. Looking up the rest from reference TRBV5-1 and TRBJ2-5 gives the full variable domain: KAGVTQTPRYLIKTRGQQVTLSCSPISGHRSVSWYQQTPGQGLQFLFEYFSETQRNKGNFPGRFSGRQFSNSRSEMNVSTLELGDSALYLCASSPGTPKEETQYFGPGTRLLVL.

The chain uses TRBV20-1 and TRBJ2-5; 7 bases align to TRBD2. Germline-derived CDR1 and CDR2 are DFQATT and SNEGSKA (reference sequence). This CDR3 has 14 amino acids. The V segment lost 3 bases and the J segment 7 bases; nucleotides outside the gene matches: 11. CDR3 amino acids: CSARDQLASGTQYF. For the CDR3, the DNA is TGCAGTGCTAGGGATCAACTAGCGTCTGGGACCCAGTACTTC.

This chain's CDR3 is CASSLQDSYEQYV. For the CDR3, the DNA is TGTGCCAGCAGCTTACAGGACAGCTACGAGCAGTACGTC. The chain is built from TRBV7-6 and TRBJ2-7; D might be TRBD1 (6 bases). Between the trimmed V and J ends, which lost 2 bases and 3 bases, there was a span of 8 bases. CDR1 and CDR2 from the germline V gene are SGHVS and FNYEAQ. The CDR3 contains 13 residues.

The rearrangement uses TRBV6-2 or TRBV6-3 and TRBJ2-1, with 7 bases identical to TRBD2. Germline-derived CDR1 and CDR2 are MNHEY and SVGEGT. J was trimmed by 7 bases and V by 6 bases; bases with no gene match: 12. The CDR3 is 15 amino acids. The DNA of the CDR3 is TGTGCCAGCAGGACCCTCGCTCTAGCGGTTAATGAGCAGTTCTTC. Translated: CASRTLALAVNEQFF.

The chain uses TRBV20-1 and TRBJ2-1; no clear D. Germline V gives CDR1 DFQATT, CDR2 SNEGSKA (reference sequence). Deletions cut 3 bases from V and 3 bases from J, with 9 bases between. CDR3 length: 13 residues. The CDR3 nucleotides read TGCAGTGCTAGCTCTAGGTTCTACAATGAGCAGTTCTTC. Translation: CSASSRFYNEQFF.

The rearrangement uses TRBV5-1 and TRBJ1-1; a possible D gene is TRBD1 (5 bases). Trimming stripped 7 bases from V and 4 bases from J, with 17 bases between. The germline gives CDR1 SGHRS, CDR2 YFSETQ. The CDR3 sequence is 14 residues long. CDR3 loop: CASGQGYRGTEAFF. The CDR3, as DNA: TGCGCCAGCGGCCAGGGCTATCGGGGCACTGAAGCTTTCTTT. Full variable domain (outside the CDR3, taken from reference TRBV5-1 and TRBJ1-1): KAGVTQTPRYLIKTRGQQVTLSCSPISGHRSVSWYQQTPGQGLQFLFEYFSETQRNKGNFPGRFSGRQFSNSRSEMNVSTLELGDSALYLCASGQGYRGTEAFFGQGTRLTVV.

The gene calls are TRBV20-1 and TRBJ2-5, with D perhaps TRBD2 (6 bases). CDR3 length: 14 residues. V was trimmed by 3 bases and J by 5 bases, leaving 16 bases between them. Germline-derived CDR1 and CDR2 are DFQATT and SNEGSKA (reference sequence). Here the CDR3 DNA reads TGCAGTGCTAGTGTTGCGGGGCCTCGGGAGACCCAGTACTTC. Its protein product is CSASVAGPRETQYF.

The chain carries TRBV7-9 and TRBJ2-7; tentative D call: TRBD1 (6 bases). Germline loops: CDR1 SEHNR, CDR2 FQNEAQ (reference sequence). Deletions cut 5 bases from V and 7 bases from J, with 15 bases between. The CDR3 is 13 amino acids. This CDR3 is CASSRFEGEEQYF. The CDR3 DNA reads TGTGCCAGCAGCCGTTTCGAGGGGGAGGAGCAGTACTTC. Drawing the rest from reference TRBV7-9 and TRBJ2-7, the complete variable domain is DTGVSQNPRHKITKRGQNVTFRCDPISEHNRLYWYRQTLGQGPEFLTYFQNEAQLEKSRLLSDRFSAERPKGSFSTLEIQRTEQGDSAMYLCASSRFEGEEQYFGPGTRLTVT.

This chain joins TRBV5-1 and TRBJ1-6, with D unresolved. The V and J ends lost 1 base and 5 bases respectively, with 10 bases between them. The CDR3 runs to 15 residues. Germline V gene sequence: CDR1 SGHRS, CDR2 YFSETQ. The CDR3 sequence: CASSLSTGDNSPLHF. The CDR3 bases are TGCGCCAGCAGCTTGTCGACGGGAGATAATTCACCCCTCCACTTT.

This clonotype was seen at least ten times. The J gene is TRBJ1-6, the V gene TRBV4-1, with a possible D match to TRBD1 (6 bases). The length of the CDR3 is 16 residues. V was clipped by 0 bases and J by 5 bases, with 11 bases between them. CDR1 is MGHRA, CDR2 YSYEKL, per germline. The CDR3 bases are TGCGCCAGCAGCCAAGATCGGGGGGCTCATAATTCACCCCTCCACTTT. The encoded protein is CASSQDRGAHNSPLHF.

The sample holds many counts of this clonotype. This chain connects TRBV18 to TRBJ1-2; D gene ambiguous. The CDR3 runs to 13 residues. The V end was cut by 6 bases, the J end by 10 bases, with 18 bases between. Germline V gives CDR1 KGHSH, CDR2 LQKENI. This CDR3 reads CASSAPEQDAYTF. DNA for the CDR3: TGTGCCAGCTCCGCCCCAGAGCAGGACGCCTACACCTTC.

The rearrangement uses TRBV4-3 and TRBJ2-7, with D possibly matching TRBD1 (5 bases). The CDR3 consists of 14 residues. In germline, CDR1 is LGHNA, CDR2 YSLEER. CDR3 bases: TGCGCCAGCAGCCAGGAACACCGACAGAGAAGAGAGAACGTC. Residues: CASSQEHRQRRENV.

This clonotype came up a few times. This chain connects TRBV20-1 to TRBJ2-1; a possible D gene is TRBD2 (7 bases). CDR3 length: 14 residues. The V end was cut by 5 bases, the J end by 4 bases, with 15 bases between. Germline CDR1 is DFQATT and CDR2 is SNEGSKA (reference sequence). The CDR3 loop reads CSADSRGAYNEQFF. The CDR3, as DNA: TGCAGTGCTGATAGCCGGGGGGCGTACAATGAGCAGTTCTTC.

This clonotype has ten or more counts. V usage is TRBV7-2 and J usage is TRBJ2-5; no definite D call. CDR1 and CDR2 (germline): SGHTA, FQGNSA. V was trimmed by 0 bases and J by 1 base, leaving 3 bases between them. The CDR3 runs to 13 residues. CDR3 sequence: CASSLAPQETQYF. DNA for the CDR3: TGTGCCAGCAGCTTAGCGCCCCAAGAGACCCAGTACTTC.

The chain employs TRBV7-9 and TRBJ1-1; no clear D gene. The length of the CDR3 is 13 residues. The germline V gene has CDR1 SEHNR and CDR2 FQNEAQ (reference sequence). Trimming removed 3 bases at V and 5 bases at J, with 10 bases between. The CDR3 DNA follows: TGTGCCAGCAGCTTCCGAGGTTTGACTGAAGCTTTCTTT. Translated: CASSFRGLTEAFF.